Here is one T cell receptor beta chain with its context. Its antigen remains unknown. This specimen comes from a study of T cells after yellow fever vaccination. From germline, CDR1 is SEHNR and CDR2 FQNEAQ (reference sequence). The CDR3 consists of 13 residues. J gave up 5 bases and V 6 bases, and 6 bases lay outside the gene matches. Using its own MiXCR run on the 5' RACE reads, TCRdb lists one record per CDR3 protein. The data contain approximately 450,000 distinct CDR3 sequences, 15% to 20% of them singletons. Findings and caveats of the study: Among all clonotypes, a small share was observed in both CD4 and CD8 compartments. Most clones from primary vaccination resurfaced after the booster (approximately 95% CD4, 88% CD8). Weaker, the secondary response peaked sooner, at day 5 versus 15.

The source material was PBMCs, sampled before the yellow fever booster vaccination. The TCR comes from a man aged 18 to 35 who received the YFV17D yellow fever vaccine. The chain employs TRBV7-9 and TRBJ1-2, with 7 nucleotides matching TRBD1. CDR3 in DNA: TGTGCCAGCAGGCAGGGACAGTTTTATGGCTACACCTTC. As protein: CASRQGQFYGYTF.